Listed here is a single T cell receptor beta chain. The source of the sample is a study of blood T cell repertoires in COVID-19. Assay used: immunoSEQ multiplex PCR; TCRdb lists only in-frame clones, some missing. This table has 87,000 or so clones, over 80% appearing once. Germline V gene sequence: CDR1 MNHNY, CDR2 SVGAGI (reference sequence). Trimming took 5 bases from V and 1 from J; bases not matched to a gene: 7. This CDR3 is built from 16 residues. The chain has TRBV6-6 and TRBJ2-3; 9 bases fit TRBD1. This TCR came from a woman between 65 and 79 years old with acute or convalescent COVID-19. The specimen was peripheral blood. Here the CDR3 reads CASSQPGQGRTDTQYF. CDR3 DNA: TGTGCCAGCAGTCAACCGGGACAGGGACGCACAGATACGCAGTATTTT.